This entry is about one T cell receptor beta chain. The sample is drawn from a study of blood T cell repertoires in COVID-19. Those enrolled, adults aged roughly 18 to 100 years, came from about two dozen US areas. The germline CDR1 and CDR2 sequences are LNHDA and SQIVND (reference sequence). The CDR3 is made up of 15 amino acids. Trimming took 7 bases from V and 6 from J; bases not matched to a gene: 14. Libraries were prepared by immunoSEQ multiplex PCR; TCRdb keeps only in-frame clonotypes and omits some of them. The sample lists a few hundred thousand clones; more than 75% were seen once. The receptor was isolated from a woman in her fifties or sixties who had recovered from COVID-19. Sequencing used PBMCs or T cells enriched from blood (not recorded which). The chain joins TRBV19 to TRBJ1-2, with 7 bases aligning to TRBD1. The CDR3 loop is CASTGRGGGLDGYTF. In nucleotides, the CDR3 is TGTGCCAGTACCGGAAGAGGAGGGGGCCTCGATGGCTACACCTTC.